This TCR beta chain came from a study of blood T cell repertoires in COVID-19. The table came from immunoSEQ multiplex PCR; TCRdb's copy has only in-frame clones and leaves some out. This sample yields around 160,000 clones, of which 81% are seen a single time; more than 9.5% belongs to the top ten. This CDR3 spans 19 amino acids. CDR1 and CDR2 (germline): LNHDA, SQIVND (reference sequence). V dropped 7 bases and J dropped 3; count of bases not matched to a gene: 13. The sequenced material came from peripheral blood. The receptor's source is a man in his 60s with active or convalescent COVID-19. This sequence joins TRBV19 and TRBJ2-2; TRBD2 matches 14 bases. CDR3 in DNA: TGTGCCAGTACTCCAGACTCTCGGACTAGCGGGGGGTACACCGGGGAGCTGTTTTTT. This codes for CASTPDSRTSGGYTGELFF.